This TCR beta chain was documented in a study of CD8 T cells in ankylosing spondylitis. From the 5' RACE reads, TCRdb called clonotypes with MiXCR, one entry per CDR3 protein. The sample lists 350,000 to 450,000 distinct CDR3 sequences, 20% occurring once. V dropped 9 bases and J dropped 0; count of bases not matched to a gene: 5. The CDR3 has 15 residues. As for this clonotype: Its antigen is not known.

Findings and limits, study-wide: It appeared that ankylosing spondylitis blood was characterized by a TCR beta motif of roughly 8 highly homologous variants. Significantly higher representation of disease-linked clones was reported for matched ankylosing spondylitis synovial fluid.

The receptor comes from a male donor with ankylosing spondylitis or in good health (not recorded which). Sequencing was carried out using blood, either unsorted or a sorted T cell fraction (not recorded which). The chain uses TRBV12-3 or TRBV12-4 and TRBJ2-1, with 10 bases fitting TRBD2. CDR3 DNA: TGTGCCAGTTTAGCGGGGGGCAGCTCCTACAATGAGCAGTTCTTC. Translating gives CASLAGGSSYNEQFF.